A single sample is the source of the 16 T cell receptor beta chains below, sequenced in a study of control samples from healthy donors and cancer patients. The repertoire was sequenced with immunoSEQ multiplex PCR; TCRdb's copy has only in-frame clones and lacks some. The sample consists of some 150,000 clones, just under 95% of them appearing once. The material sequenced was blood. The receptors shown here come from a man between 35 and 55 years old in good health.

This chain connects TRBV3-1 (or the pseudogene TRBV3-2) to TRBJ1-6; no firm D call. V gave up 0 bases and J gave up 5 bases, with 17 bases separating them. Germline V gene lookup returns CDR1 LGHDT and CDR2 YNNKEL (reference sequence). The CDR3 length is 18 residues. As DNA, the CDR3 is TGTGCCAGCAGCCAAGATGAAGGTGGACTCCAGAATAATTCACCCCTCCACTTT. Its translation: CASSQDEGGLQNNSPLHF.

The chain recombines TRBV5-8 with TRBJ1-5, with TRBD1 matching over 12 bases. The V and J ends lost 4 bases and 7 bases, in that order; junction bases with no gene match: 6. This CDR3 has 15 residues. The germline gives CDR1 SGHTS, CDR2 YDEGEE. CDR3 sequence: CASSRTGTGGQPQHF. CDR3 bases: TGTGCCAGCAGCCGGACCGGGACAGGGGGCCAGCCCCAGCATTTT.

This clone was seen only a few times. This chain links TRBV28 with TRBJ1-2; 7 nucleotides agree with TRBD1. This CDR3 has 14 residues. The V gene's germline CDR1 is MDHEN and CDR2 SYDVKM. The trim removed 5 bases at V and 7 bases at J, leaving 10 bases unmatched. CDR3 sequence reads: CASSAPGDSIGYTF. In DNA form, the CDR3 reads TGTGCCAGCAGTGCCCCTGGGGACAGTATTGGCTACACCTTC.

The CDR3, as DNA: TGTGCCAGCACGGGGACAGGGCCAGGTCAGCCCCAGCATTTT. Its translation is CASTGTGPGQPQHF. This chain uses TRBV6-5 with TRBJ1-5; 9 bases line up with TRBD1. The V segment lost 7 bases and the J segment 6 bases; nucleotides outside the gene matches: 7. Germline V gene sequence: CDR1 MNHEY, CDR2 SVGAGI. The CDR3 sequence is 14 residues long.

The CDR3, as DNA: TGTGCCAGCACGCCAAAGCGGGGGGCCGCCACAGATACGCAGTATTTT. It specifies CASTPKRGAATDTQYF. The J gene is TRBJ2-3, the V gene TRBV5-4; 9 nucleotides line up with TRBD2. CDR3 size: 16 residues. Germline CDR1 reads SGHNT; CDR2 reads YYREEE (reference sequence). Trimming took 6 bases from V and 2 from J; bases not matched to a gene: 10.

The genes are TRBV7-2 and TRBJ2-1, with TRBD2 matching over 8 bases. The length of the CDR3 is 15 residues. With 5 bases clipped from V and 9 bases from J, the junction kept 12 bases outside the gene matches. Germline loops: CDR1 SGHTA, CDR2 FQGNSA. The CDR3 bases are TGTGCCAGCAGCCCATTGGGGCGGGGGGCCAGTGAGCAGTTCTTC. This gives the protein CASSPLGRGASEQFF.

This chain connects TRBV19 to TRBJ1-1; unclear D gene. Germline V gives CDR1 LNHDA, CDR2 SQIVND (reference sequence). V gave up 5 bases and J gave up 6 bases, with 19 bases separating them. CDR3 length equals 15 residues. The CDR3 is CASSGSISQRAEAFF. In nucleotides, the CDR3 is TGTGCCAGTAGTGGGTCCATTTCCCAGAGGGCTGAAGCTTTCTTT.

This chain links TRBV19 with TRBJ1-2; D gene uncertain. The CDR3 is made up of 13 amino acids. V gave up 6 bases and J gave up 0 bases, with 8 bases separating them. Germline CDR1 reads LNHDA; CDR2 reads SQIVND (reference sequence). This CDR3 is CASRAEPNYGYTF. CDR3 bases: TGTGCCAGTAGGGCAGAGCCTAACTATGGCTACACCTTC.

This clone has a single count. This chain links TRBV4-3 with TRBJ1-5; D remains ambiguous. The V and J ends lost 0 bases and 4 bases respectively, with 10 bases between them. The germline CDR1 and CDR2 sequences are LGHNA and YSLEER. This CDR3 has 15 residues. In DNA, the CDR3 is TGCGCCAGCAGCCAAGATGGGGAGGGTAATCAGCCCCAGCATTTT. Encoded protein: CASSQDGEGNQPQHF.

V and J are TRBV5-1 and TRBJ2-3, with TRBD2 matching over 9 bases. CDR1 is SGHRS and CDR2 is YFSETQ in the germline V gene. The CDR3 has 14 residues. J gave up 4 bases and V 5 bases, and 5 bases lay outside the gene matches. The CDR3 DNA reads TGCGCCAGCAGGAGGGGCGGGGGGGCAGATACGCAGTATTTT. Its translation: CASRRGGGADTQYF.

The J gene is TRBJ2-7, the V gene TRBV7-2; D might be TRBD2 (5 bases). From germline, CDR1 is SGHTA and CDR2 FQGNSA. Deletions cut 5 bases from V and 3 bases from J, with 14 bases between. The CDR3 has 14 residues. The CDR3 is CASSLGLKVYEQYF. The CDR3 nucleotides read TGTGCCAGCAGCCTCGGACTTAAGGTCTACGAGCAGTACTTC.

The chain is built from TRBV11-2 and TRBJ2-5; 7 bases fit TRBD2. Unmatched junction bases numbered 16, after V lost 3 bases and J lost 3 bases. The CDR3 is 18 residues long. Germline CDR1 is SGHAT and CDR2 is FQNNGV. CDR3 region: CASSFLGGRIWGKETQYF. CDR3 DNA: TGTGCCAGCAGCTTTTTGGGGGGGAGGATTTGGGGAAAAGAGACCCAGTACTTC.

The gene calls are TRBV5-1 and TRBJ1-5; tentative D call: TRBD1 (6 bases). Deletions cut 3 bases from V and 3 bases from J, with 10 bases between. CDR1 is SGHRS and CDR2 is YFSETQ in the germline V gene. The CDR3 sequence is 14 residues long. The CDR3 nucleotides read TGCGCCAGCAGCTGGGGGACAAACAATCAGCCCCAGCATTTT. This sequence encodes CASSWGTNNQPQHF.

The rearrangement joins TRBV5-1 to TRBJ1-2, with D uncertain. Trimming stripped 0 bases from V and 4 bases from J, with 4 bases between. This CDR3 has 12 amino acids. Looked up from germline, CDR1 is SGHRS and CDR2 is YFSETQ. For the CDR3, the DNA is TGCGCCAGCAGCTTGGCCCGCTATGGCTACACCTTC. This encodes CASSLARYGYTF. Drawing the rest from reference TRBV5-1 and TRBJ1-2, the complete variable domain is KAGVTQTPRYLIKTRGQQVTLSCSPISGHRSVSWYQQTPGQGLQFLFEYFSETQRNKGNFPGRFSGRQFSNSRSEMNVSTLELGDSALYLCASSLARYGYTFGSGTRLTVV.

The table lists this clone with a count of one. The chain carries TRBV24-1 and TRBJ2-3, with 7 bases identical to TRBD2. The junction had 6 bases not matched to a gene; V was cut back by 2 bases and J by 2 bases. The CDR3 spans 16 residues. The germline CDR1 and CDR2 sequences are KGHDR and SFDVKD. The CDR3 sequence: CATSDYQAGHTDTQYF. CDR3 DNA: TGTGCCACCAGTGATTATCAAGCGGGGCACACAGATACGCAGTATTTT.

CDR3 region: CASSSDSFPGANVLTF. Written as DNA, the CDR3 is TGTGCCAGCAGCTCGGACAGCTTTCCGGGGGCCAACGTCCTGACTTTC. V and J are TRBV5-5 and TRBJ2-6; tentative D call: TRBD1 (6 bases). V lost 3 bases and J lost 4, with 14 bases in between. The germline V gene encodes CDR1 SGHKS and CDR2 YYEKEE (reference sequence). The CDR3 runs to 16 residues.